The 28 T cell receptor beta chains below were found in one sample sequenced in a study of T-cell reconstitution after alpha-beta-depleted transplantation in children. The authors prepared the TCRbeta library with unique molecular identifiers. TCRdb recomputed calls from the PCR reads with MiXCR, one row per CDR3 protein. This sample carries 300,000 or so distinct CDR3 sequences, roughly 21% of them seen once, and the ten largest clones take approximately 11%. This specimen was PBMCs, mostly from graft donor cells, taken 180 days after TCRalphabeta/CD19-depleted stem cell transplant. The source is a male patient younger than 18 who had a stem cell transplant for acute lymphoblastic leukemia, so the T cells may come from the graft donor.

This clonotype was recorded once. V and J are TRBV20-1 and TRBJ2-7, with D possibly matching TRBD2 (6 bases). Looked up from germline, CDR1 is DFQATT and CDR2 is SNEGSKA (reference sequence). CDR3 length: 13 residues. V was pared by 3 bases and J by 0 bases, with 9 bases between. The DNA for the CDR3 is TGCAGTGCTAGGGACGGGAGCTCCTACGAGCAGTACTTC. Residues: CSARDGSSYEQYF.

The chain couples TRBV18 to TRBJ1-6; possible D gene TRBD1, 5 bases. Per the germline V gene, CDR1 is KGHSH and CDR2 is LQKENI. The CDR3 spans 15 residues. Trimming took 8 bases from V and 8 from J, leaving 19 bases between them. CDR3 bases: TGTGCCAGCGCAACTCCAGGGTTTTCGGATTCACCCCTCCACTTT. This codes for CASATPGFSDSPLHF.

The genes are TRBV5-8 and TRBJ1-5; no clear D gene. This CDR3 comprises 15 residues. Germline V gives CDR1 SGHTS, CDR2 YDEGEE. V was cut by 0 bases and J by 0 bases, with 7 bases left in between. The CDR3 DNA sequence: TGTGCCAGCAGCTTGGCCCCTTATAGCAATCAGCCCCAGCATTTT. It codes for CASSLAPYSNQPQHF.

The genes are TRBV4-1 and TRBJ2-1; no clear D gene. The CDR3 is 17 amino acids. Trimming took off 0 bases at V and 2 bases at J, with 14 bases between the two ends. The germline gives CDR1 MGHRA, CDR2 YSYEKL. The CDR3 nucleotides read TGCGCCAGCAGCCAAGATCCTGATAGTCTCGCCTACAATGAGCAGTTCTTC. It encodes CASSQDPDSLAYNEQFF.

The gene calls are TRBV10-3 and TRBJ2-7, with D perhaps matching TRBD1 (5 bases). CDR3 size: 12 residues. From germline, CDR1 is ENHRY and CDR2 SYGVKD. Between the trimmed V and J ends, which lost 6 bases and 3 bases, there was a span of 9 bases. The CDR3 DNA sequence: TGTGCCATCAGCGACAGATACTACGAGCAGTACTTC. This codes for CAISDRYYEQYF.

The V gene is TRBV24-1, the J gene TRBJ2-1; 8 bases are a match to TRBD2. Germline V gene lookup returns CDR1 KGHDR and CDR2 SFDVKD. The CDR3 loop spans 16 amino acids. V trimming: 3 bases; J trimming: 4 bases; junction bases outside the gene matches: 7. The CDR3 DNA is TGTGCCACCAGTGATGTAGCGGGAAAGAGGTACAATGAGCAGTTCTTC. This codes for CATSDVAGKRYNEQFF.

The chain has TRBV29-1 and TRBJ1-1; D not certain. Looked up from germline, CDR1 is SQVTM and CDR2 is ANQGSEA. V gave up 5 bases and J gave up 0 bases, with 16 bases separating them. The CDR3 covers 15 residues. CDR3 sequence reads: CSVFGGPDMNTEAFF. The CDR3 nucleotides are TGCAGCGTTTTTGGTGGGCCTGATATGAACACTGAAGCTTTCTTT.

The chain joins TRBV4-1 to TRBJ2-2; D is perhaps TRBD2 (5 bases). Trimming took 0 bases from V and 1 from J, leaving 12 bases between them. This CDR3 region has 17 residues. From germline, CDR1 is MGHRA and CDR2 YSYEKL. The CDR3 nucleotides read TGCGCCAGCAGCCAAGATCAATGGACTGGGAACACCGGGGAGCTGTTTTTT. It encodes CASSQDQWTGNTGELFF.

This clonotype has only a few counts. The J gene is TRBJ1-2, the V gene TRBV20-1; 7 nucleotides agree with TRBD1. CDR1 and CDR2 (germline): DFQATT, SNEGSKA (reference sequence). V trimming: 0 bases; J trimming: 1 base; junction bases outside the gene matches: 8. This CDR3 contains 16 residues. CDR3 residues: CSAREPSGQFNYGYTF. The CDR3, as DNA: TGCAGTGCTAGAGAGCCCTCGGGACAGTTTAACTATGGCTACACCTTC.

This clonotype showed up just a few times. This chain connects TRBV4-1 to TRBJ2-5, with TRBD1 identical over 7 bases. V shed 1 base, J shed 1 base, and the junction held 3 bases outside the gene matches. The germline V gene encodes CDR1 MGHRA and CDR2 YSYEKL. The CDR3 contains 15 residues. CDR3 region: CASSQAHRGQETQYF. The CDR3 region has the DNA TGCGCCAGCAGCCAAGCTCACAGGGGCCAAGAGACCCAGTACTTC.

As DNA, the CDR3 is TGTGCCAGCAGCTTAGAGGTTGGGCCTTATGGGGATGGCTACACCTTC. Translated: CASSLEVGPYGDGYTF. The rearrangement uses TRBV7-8 and TRBJ1-2, with no clear D. The CDR3 covers 16 residues. Germline CDR1 reads SGHVS; CDR2 reads FQNEAQ. With 1 base removed from V and 6 bases from J, the gap between germline ends came to 18 bases. Complete variable domain (other parts from reference TRBV7-8 and TRBJ1-2): GAGVSQSPRYKVAKRGQDVALRCDPISGHVSLFWYQQALGQGPEFLTYFQNEAQLDKSGLPSDRFFAERPEGSVSTLKIQRTQQEDSAVYLCASSLEVGPYGDGYTFGSGTRLTVV.

V gene TRBV6-5 combines with J gene TRBJ2-5; D uncertain. Trimming shortened V by 2 bases and J by 7 bases, and 20 bases separated the two germline ends. The CDR3 extends over 16 amino acids. The germline V gene has CDR1 MNHEY and CDR2 SVGAGI. This CDR3 is CASSYPRIGPKGTQYF. The CDR3 nucleotides read TGTGCCAGCAGTTACCCCCGGATAGGACCCAAAGGGACCCAGTACTTC.

The J gene is TRBJ2-3, the V gene TRBV7-8, with TRBD2 as a possible D gene (5 bases). CDR1 is SGHVS, CDR2 FQNEAQ, per germline. V was shortened by 5 bases and J by 3 bases, with 18 bases between the two germline ends. The CDR3 totals 16 residues. The CDR3 loop is CASSPLGGRGTDTQYF. The CDR3 nucleotides are TGTGCCAGCAGCCCTCTTGGAGGTCGGGGAACAGATACGCAGTATTTT. The full variable domain, its missing parts supplied by reference TRBV7-8 and TRBJ2-3, is GAGVSQSPRYKVAKRGQDVALRCDPISGHVSLFWYQQALGQGPEFLTYFQNEAQLDKSGLPSDRFFAERPEGSVSTLKIQRTQQEDSAVYLCASSPLGGRGTDTQYFGPGTRLTVL.

This sequence joins TRBV9 and TRBJ2-7; a possible D gene is TRBD1 (6 bases). Trimming shortened V by 0 bases and J by 4 bases, and 11 bases separated the two germline ends. Germline CDR1 reads SGDLS; CDR2 reads YYNGEE. The CDR3 extends over 14 amino acids. CDR3 sequence reads: CASSVERTAYEQYF. The CDR3 region has the DNA TGTGCCAGCAGCGTAGAGAGGACAGCGTACGAGCAGTACTTC.

The rearrangement joins TRBV15 to TRBJ2-7; D gene unclear. Germline CDR1 reads LNHNV; CDR2 reads YYDKDF (reference sequence). V was cut by 4 bases and J by 2 bases, with 12 bases left in between. The CDR3 is 14 residues long. In DNA form, the CDR3 reads TGTGCCACCAGCACCCGAAAACCCGCCTACGAGCAGTACTTC. Its translation is CATSTRKPAYEQYF.

This clonotype was detected a few times. The chain uses TRBV4-1 and TRBJ2-3; D may be TRBD1 (6 bases). CDR1 is MGHRA, CDR2 YSYEKL, per germline. The CDR3 runs 17 residues. Trimming stripped 1 base from V and 4 bases from J, with 18 bases between. As DNA, the CDR3 is TGCGCCAGCAGCCAAGTGGGACCTTACCACAGGGCAGATACGCAGTATTTT. It translates to CASSQVGPYHRADTQYF.

This chain uses TRBV11-2 with TRBJ1-1; D gene uncertain. The V gene's germline CDR1 is SGHAT and CDR2 FQNNGV. The CDR3 totals 14 residues. The V and J ends lost 1 base and 6 bases respectively, with 12 bases between them. The CDR3 spells CASSLVPRRAEAFF. For the CDR3, the DNA is TGTGCCAGCAGCTTAGTCCCCAGGAGGGCTGAAGCTTTCTTT.

Only a few counts were recorded for this clonotype. The genes are TRBV29-1 and TRBJ1-2; D is ambiguous. V was shortened by 6 bases and J by 8 bases, with 16 bases between the two germline ends. The CDR3 is 12 residues long. Germline values: CDR1 SQVTM, CDR2 ANQGSEA. Here the CDR3 DNA reads TGCAGCGTGGCTATCCGGACCTGGGGCTACACCTTC. It codes for CSVAIRTWGYTF.

This clonotype was counted between two and nine times. J is TRBJ1-2 and V is TRBV27; TRBD1 aligns across 9 bases. V lost 3 bases and J lost 1; bases outside the gene matches: 9. Looked up from germline, CDR1 is MNHEY and CDR2 is SMNVEV (reference sequence). The CDR3 consists of 17 residues. The CDR3 coding sequence is TGTGCCAGCAGTTTCCTCGGGACAGGGCGGGATAACTATGGCTACACCTTC. This translates into CASSFLGTGRDNYGYTF.

This clonotype was counted only a few times. J is TRBJ1-1 and V is TRBV14; D is uncertain. This CDR3 region has 14 residues. CDR1 and CDR2 (germline): SGHDN, FVKESK. V lost 5 bases to trimming and J lost 1 base, with 11 bases between them. The CDR3 spells CASSGLWRNTEAFF. The CDR3 DNA sequence: TGTGCCAGCAGCGGACTATGGAGGAACACTGAAGCTTTCTTT.

On this clonotype: A single base separates this from a much larger clone, so it may be a read error. The V gene is TRBV12-3 or TRBV12-4, the J gene TRBJ2-3; D remains ambiguous. V lost 2 bases, J lost 7 bases, and 13 bases lay in between. The CDR3 is made up of 14 amino acids. The CDR3 region has the DNA TGTGCCAGCAGTTTATACCCGCTTACACATACGCAGTATTTT. Its translation is CASSLYPLTHTQYF.

The table lists this clonotype with a count of one. The chain uses TRBV25-1 and TRBJ1-2; possibly TRBD1 for D (5 bases). Trimming stripped 6 bases from V and 5 bases from J, with 7 bases between. Germline lookup yields CDR1 MGHDK and CDR2 SYGVNS. The CDR3 sequence is 11 residues long. CDR3 region: CASRGVYGYTF. The CDR3 region has the DNA TGTGCCAGCAGGGGGGTGTATGGCTACACCTTC.

The table lists this clonotype with a few counts. This chain links TRBV20-1 with TRBJ2-7, with 12 bases aligning to TRBD1. Trimming removed 3 bases from V and 6 bases from J; junction bases left unmatched: 15. This CDR3 comprises 17 residues. Germline V gives CDR1 DFQATT, CDR2 SNEGSKA (reference sequence). The CDR3: CSASRDRGPRTTVEQYF. The DNA for the CDR3 is TGCAGTGCTAGCCGGGACAGGGGGCCCCGGACTACCGTCGAGCAGTACTTC.

J is TRBJ1-2 and V is TRBV20-1; D gene ambiguous. Trimming left V 7 bases short and J 1 base short, with 10 bases between. This CDR3 spans 12 amino acids. CDR1 is DFQATT and CDR2 is SNEGSKA in the germline V gene (reference sequence). The CDR3 DNA sequence: TGCAGTGGGACGGGGAATAACTATGGCTACACCTTC. Its protein is CSGTGNNYGYTF.

The rearrangement uses TRBV20-1 and TRBJ2-7, with 8 bases lining up with TRBD1. The germline gives CDR1 DFQATT, CDR2 SNEGSKA (reference sequence). The CDR3 sequence is 14 residues long. V lost 6 bases to trimming and J lost 0 bases; unmatched junction nucleotides: 7. For the CDR3, the DNA is TGCAGTGCCCCCCGGACAGGGACCTCCTACGAGCAGTACTTC. Its translation is CSAPRTGTSYEQYF.

This clonotype appeared a single time. The chain employs TRBV7-9 and TRBJ1-2; a weak D match, TRBD1 (5 bases). The CDR3 covers 14 residues. V shed 1 base and J shed 1 base, with 7 bases lying between them. The germline gives CDR1 SEHNR, CDR2 FQNEAQ (reference sequence). The CDR3 loop is CASSLVTVNYGYTF. CDR3 DNA sequence: TGTGCCAGCAGCTTAGTGACAGTTAACTATGGCTACACCTTC.

The CDR3 here is CASSFGTSGVNYEQYF. DNA of the CDR3: TGTGCCAGCAGCTTCGGGACTAGCGGGGTGAACTACGAGCAGTACTTC. The rearrangement joins TRBV7-8 to TRBJ2-7, with 13 bases that match TRBD2. There are 16 residues in the CDR3. The junction had 5 bases not matched to a gene; V was cut back by 3 bases and J by 3 bases. Germline values: CDR1 SGHVS, CDR2 FQNEAQ.

The V call is TRBV7-8, the J call TRBJ2-7; D call uncertain. The V and J ends lost 4 bases and 1 base respectively, with 14 bases between them. CDR3 length: 15 amino acids. Per the germline V gene, CDR1 is SGHVS and CDR2 is FQNEAQ. The chain's CDR3 is CASSSGPAASYEQYF. The CDR3 DNA follows: TGTGCCAGCAGCTCCGGACCAGCAGCTTCCTACGAGCAGTACTTC.